This is a list of T cell receptor beta chains from one sample in a study of cytomegalovirus exposure and HLA in healthy donors. The protocol was immunoSEQ multiplex PCR, while the TCRdb copy is restricted to in-frame clones and leaves out a portion. Found here are about 160,000 clones, 79% of them singletons; the top ten hold under 2.5%. Sequenced input: PBMCs. Receptor source: a man in his forties in good health and CMV-seronegative. Each CDR3 is given with its conserved first and last residue.

V	J	CDR3
TRBV28	TRBJ2-2	CASSPRVSTGELFF
TRBV28	TRBJ2-3	CASSPRGQGTDTQYF
TRBV5-1	TRBJ2-1	CATQLRREIRNEQFF
TRBV6-1	TRBJ2-7	CASSPLAGLSYEQYF
TRBV11-2	TRBJ2-7	CASSLRTGHNYEQYF
TRBV4-1	TRBJ1-5	CASSQDDSGNQPQHF
TRBV6-6	TRBJ2-7	CASKSGTGVGEQYF
TRBV10-3	TRBJ2-3	CATRGLAGVKGDTQYF
TRBV5-8	TRBJ2-7	CASSGLAGELSYEQYF
TRBV5-1	TRBJ1-1	CASSVTGGFTEAFF
TRBV28	TRBJ2-7	CASSSNYEQYF